One and the same sample provided the 21 T cell receptor beta chains below, sequenced in a study of shared clonotypes between healthy human individuals. Sequenced by immunoSEQ multiplex PCR; TCRdb stores in-frame clones only, minus some. In the table there are more than 2 million clones, 90% to 96% of which are singletons. Sequencing input: naive CD4+ T cells sorted from blood. Regarding subset: CD45RA+ positively selected. The receptors shown here come from a man younger than 35 in good health.

This chain joins TRBV28 and TRBJ2-5; no definite D call. CDR3 length: 15 amino acids. Between the trimmed V and J ends, which lost 2 bases and 5 bases, there was a span of 15 bases. Germline V gene data show CDR1 as MDHEN and CDR2 as SYDVKM. CDR3 DNA sequence: TGTGCCAGCAGTTTAGCCCCGGTCCGGTGGGAGACCCAGTACTTC. This encodes CASSLAPVRWETQYF.

This CDR3 is CASGTPRSHGYTF. CDR3 nucleotides: TGTGCCAGCGGGACTCCTAGGAGTCATGGCTACACCTTC. The chain uses TRBV2 and TRBJ1-2; D perhaps matches TRBD1 (5 bases). The CDR3 has 13 amino acids. Germline loops: CDR1 SNHLY, CDR2 FYNNEI. V gave up 8 bases and J gave up 6 bases, with 16 bases separating them.

The chain employs TRBV2 and TRBJ2-2; the match to TRBD2 covers 7 bases. Looked up from germline, CDR1 is SNHLY and CDR2 is FYNNEI. With 4 bases clipped from V and 3 bases from J, the junction kept 11 bases outside the gene matches. The CDR3 totals 17 residues. The chain's CDR3 is CASSAEFGGGHTGELFF. CDR3 bases: TGTGCCAGCAGTGCTGAGTTTGGGGGAGGGCACACCGGGGAGCTGTTTTTT.

This sequence joins TRBV10-3 and TRBJ2-5, with TRBD2 identical over 10 bases. Germline V gene lookup returns CDR1 ENHRY and CDR2 SYGVKD. Losses at the gene ends were 6 bases for V and 1 base for J; bases not matched to a gene: 5. The CDR3 runs to 15 residues. Written as DNA, the CDR3 is TGTGCCATCAGGGAGGGACTAGCGCTCCAAGAGACCCAGTACTTC. The encoded protein is CAIREGLALQETQYF.

Only one count was recorded for this clone. This sequence joins TRBV19 and TRBJ2-1; D perhaps matches TRBD1 (5 bases). Germline V lookup: CDR1 LNHDA, CDR2 SQIVND (reference sequence). There are 16 residues in the CDR3. V lost 5 bases and J lost 6, with 20 bases in between. This CDR3 reads CASSEPLANQGNEQFF. CDR3 coding DNA: TGTGCCAGTAGTGAGCCCCTCGCTAACCAGGGCAATGAGCAGTTCTTC.

V usage is TRBV10-3 and J usage is TRBJ1-1; D is undetermined. The CDR3 extends over 11 amino acids. Germline CDR1 ENHRY, CDR2 SYGVKD. Between the trimmed V and J ends, which lost 5 bases and 5 bases, there was a span of 6 bases. CDR3 amino acids: CAISLGTEAFF. CDR3 sequence (DNA): TGTGCCATCAGTCTTGGTACTGAAGCTTTCTTT.

V usage is TRBV5-4 and J usage is TRBJ1-4; 7 bases are a match to TRBD1. Germline loops: CDR1 SGHNT, CDR2 YYREEE (reference sequence). The CDR3 spans 13 residues. V lost 0 bases, J lost 7 bases, and 0 bases stayed unmatched. Here the CDR3 DNA reads TGTGCCAGCAGCTTGGACAGGGGTGAAAAACTGTTTTTT. Its protein product is CASSLDRGEKLFF.

The genes are TRBV7-3 and TRBJ2-3, with D maybe TRBD2 (6 bases). Trimming left V 4 bases short and J 1 base short, with 6 bases between. Germline V lookup: CDR1 SGHTA, CDR2 FQGTGA. The CDR3 covers 13 residues. The CDR3 region has the DNA TGTGCCAGCAGCTGGGGGGGCACAGATACGCAGTATTTT. Translated, it gives CASSWGGTDTQYF.

This clone was recorded only once. This chain links TRBV4-1 with TRBJ2-1, with TRBD2 matching over 8 bases. In germline, CDR1 is MGHRA, CDR2 YSYEKL. The CDR3 sequence is 16 residues long. The V and J ends lost 3 bases and 8 bases, in that order; junction bases with no gene match: 12. The CDR3, as DNA: TGCGCCAGCAGCCACCCGGGACTAGTAAATGCGGATGAGCAGTTCTTC. Protein product: CASSHPGLVNADEQFF.

This clone showed up just once. This CDR3 is also generated by other DNA sequences in the sample. The rearrangement uses TRBV30 and TRBJ2-5; D may match TRBD1 or TRBD2 (7 bases each). The CDR3 is 14 amino acids. The V and J ends lost 0 bases and 5 bases respectively, with 13 bases between them. The germline CDR1 and CDR2 sequences are GTSNPN and SVGIG (reference sequence). The CDR3 DNA sequence: TGTGCCTGGAGTGTACTTCAGGGGGGGGAGACCCAGTACTTC. Encoded protein: CAWSVLQGGETQYF. Full variable domain (rest looked up from reference TRBV30 and TRBJ2-5): SQTIHQWPATLVQPVGSPLSLECTVEGTSNPNLYWYRQAAGRGLQLLFYSVGIGQISSEVPQNLSASRPQDRQFILSSKKLLLSDSGFYLCAWSVLQGGETQYFGPGTRLLVL.

J is TRBJ1-4 and V is TRBV29-1; TRBD1 aligns across 8 bases. V shed 6 bases, J shed 8 bases, and the junction held 5 bases outside the gene matches. Looked up from germline, CDR1 is SQVTM and CDR2 is ANQGSEA. This CDR3 is built from 12 residues. CDR3 nucleotides: TGCAGCGTCTCAGGGGGCGCGGAAAAACTGTTTTTT. The encoded protein is CSVSGGAEKLFF. Together with reference TRBV29-1 and TRBJ1-4, the CDR3 gives the full variable domain: SAVISQKPSRDICQRGTSLTIQCQVDSQVTMMFWYRQQPGQSLTLIATANQGSEATYESGFVIDKFPISRPNLTFSTLTVSNMSPEDSSIYLCSVSGGAEKLFFGSGTQLSVL.

The V gene is TRBV9, the J gene TRBJ2-3, with 8 positions matching TRBD1. With V trimmed by 4 bases and J by 2 bases, 6 bases remained unmatched. The CDR3 loop spans 15 amino acids. The germline gives CDR1 SGDLS, CDR2 YYNGEE. The CDR3 sequence: CASSRTGSSTDTQYF. The CDR3 region has the DNA TGTGCCAGCAGCCGGACAGGGTCCTCCACAGATACGCAGTATTTT. The entire variable domain, with the rest obtained from reference TRBV9 and TRBJ2-3, is as follows: DSGVTQTPKHLITATGQRVTLRCSPRSGDLSVYWYQQSLDQGLQFLIQYYNGEERAKGNILERFSAQQFPDLHSELNLSSLELGDSALYFCASSRTGSSTDTQYFGPGTRLTVL.

The count of this clone is one. As DNA, the CDR3 is TGTGCCAGCAGTCCCCAACCCGCCAGGGTACGGTCCTACAATGAGCAGTTCTTC. As protein: CASSPQPARVRSYNEQFF. This chain links TRBV6-7 with TRBJ2-1, with a possible D match to TRBD1 (5 bases). TRBV6-7 is recorded as an ORF, its role being uncertain. V dropped 5 bases and J dropped 1 base, with 21 bases sitting between them. The CDR3 totals 18 residues.

The chain employs TRBV10-1 and TRBJ1-2; D uncertain. The CDR3 extends over 13 amino acids. V was clipped by 0 bases and J by 8 bases, with 10 bases between them. Germline loops: CDR1 WNHNN, CDR2 SYGVQD (reference sequence). CDR3 protein: CASSESQFGGYTF. CDR3 nucleotides: TGCGCCAGCAGTGAGTCTCAGTTTGGGGGCTACACCTTC.

This rearrangement joins TRBV6-1 to TRBJ2-3; tentative D call: TRBD1 (6 bases). The V end lost 1 base, the J end lost 2 bases, and 10 bases lay between the germline ends. The CDR3 is made up of 15 amino acids. Germline V gene data show CDR1 as MNHNS and CDR2 as SASEGT. CDR3 amino acids: CASSEGQEYTDTQYF. CDR3 nucleotide sequence: TGTGCCAGCAGTGAAGGACAGGAGTACACAGATACGCAGTATTTT.

The gene calls are TRBV10-3 and TRBJ2-3; D might be TRBD2 (6 bases). Deletions cut 8 bases from V and 0 bases from J, with 6 bases between. The CDR3 length is 12 residues. Germline-derived CDR1 and CDR2 are ENHRY and SYGVKD. CDR3 DNA sequence: TGTGCCATCGCGGGGAGCACAGATACGCAGTATTTT. Its protein is CAIAGSTDTQYF.

This clone was counted a few times. V is TRBV2 and J is TRBJ1-4; TRBD1 is a possible D gene (5 bases). The V and J ends lost 1 base and 8 bases respectively, with 5 bases between them. The length of the CDR3 is 12 residues. Germline CDR1 SNHLY, CDR2 FYNNEI. The CDR3 DNA is TGTGCCAGCAGTGAAGAGGGGGAAAAACTGTTTTTT. Protein sequence: CASSEEGEKLFF. The full variable domain, with the rest looked up from reference TRBV2 and TRBJ1-4, is EPEVTQTPSHQVTQMGQEVILRCVPISNHLYFYWYRQILGQKVEFLVSFYNNEISEKSEIFDDQFSVERPDGSNFTLKIRSTKLEDSAMYFCASSEEGEKLFFGSGTQLSVL.

The V call is TRBV5-1, the J call TRBJ1-4; possibly TRBD1 for D (6 bases). The CDR3 runs 14 residues. Germline V gene lookup returns CDR1 SGHRS and CDR2 YFSETQ. Trimming pared 1 base from V and 8 bases from J, leaving 12 bases between. CDR3 nucleotides: TGCGCCAGCAGCTTGCAACAGGGAGGGGAAAAACTGTTTTTT. Translation: CASSLQQGGEKLFF.

This clone was recorded once. The genes are TRBV7-6 and TRBJ2-5, with TRBD2 matching 8 bases. With V trimmed by 7 bases and J by 5 bases, 6 bases remained unmatched. The germline V gene encodes CDR1 SGHVS and CDR2 FNYEAQ. The CDR3 length is 13 residues. CDR3 nucleotide sequence: TGTGCCAGCACCCTACTAGCGGAGGAGACCCAGTACTTC. Its protein product is CASTLLAEETQYF.

The rearrangement joins TRBV27 to TRBJ1-3; D gene unclear. Per the germline V gene, CDR1 is MNHEY and CDR2 is SMNVEV (reference sequence). V was trimmed by 7 bases and J by 1 base, leaving 5 bases between them. This CDR3 is 12 amino acids long. CDR3 nucleotides: TGTGCCAGCAAGGGTTCTGGAAACACCATATATTTT. Its protein is CASKGSGNTIYF.

The chain couples TRBV28 to TRBJ1-5; weak D call: TRBD1 (5 bases). In germline, CDR1 is MDHEN, CDR2 SYDVKM. Trimming cost V 8 bases and J 2 bases, with 19 bases left between them. This CDR3 is 16 amino acids long. The CDR3 DNA reads TGTGCCAGCGCCAAGATGAGGCAGGGCGGCAATCAGCCCCAGCATTTT. Residues: CASAKMRQGGNQPQHF.